Each of the 20 T cell receptor beta chains below was sequenced from the same sample in a study of T cell repertoires in cytomegalovirus infection. TCRdb passed the reads through MiXCR, listing each CDR3 protein once. The sample consists of tens of thousands of distinct CDR3 sequences, 4% of them appearing once. Sequenced sample: PBMCs. All receptors come from a human donor in good health (CMV status not recorded). Some clones in this sample may be carry-over from other donors' samples.

This clonotype came up many times. This rearrangement joins TRBV7-2 to TRBJ2-6; D remains unclear. The CDR3 length is 16 residues. Germline V CDR1 and CDR2: SGHTA, FQGNSA. V was cut by 7 bases and J by 3 bases, with 16 bases left in between. Here the CDR3 DNA reads TGTGCCAGCACCCCCCATTTAGGGCTTGGGGCCAACGTCCTGACTTTC. Protein: CASTPHLGLGANVLTF.

This clonotype came up many times. The V and J genes are TRBV7-2 and TRBJ1-2, with 7 bases that match TRBD1. CDR1 and CDR2 (germline): SGHTA, FQGNSA. The V and J ends lost 1 base and 6 bases, in that order; junction bases with no gene match: 8. CDR3 length: 15 amino acids. CDR3 sequence: CASSLVMQGGHGYTF. CDR3 DNA sequence: TGTGCCAGCAGCTTAGTAATGCAGGGGGGGCATGGCTACACCTTC.

A few counts support this clonotype. The chain is built from TRBV7-2 and TRBJ1-6; 8 bases are shared with TRBD1. The trim removed 6 bases at V and 7 bases at J, leaving 11 bases unmatched. This CDR3 has 16 amino acids. From germline, CDR1 is SGHTA and CDR2 FQGNSA. CDR3 bases: TGTGCCAGCAGTCGAGCCCTACAGGGGGGGAATTCACCCCTCCACTTT. Translating it yields CASSRALQGGNSPLHF.

In this sample, this clonotype turned up many times. V usage is TRBV7-2 and J usage is TRBJ1-6; D unresolved. V was cut by 1 base and J by 0 bases, with 13 bases left in between. Germline CDR1 and CDR2: SGHTA and FQGNSA. The CDR3 is 18 residues long. The CDR3 nucleotides are TGTGCCAGCAGCTTAGGTCAGCCAAGACTCTCCTATAATTCACCCCTCCACTTT. This codes for CASSLGQPRLSYNSPLHF.

This clonotype was seen more than once but under ten times. The rearrangement joins TRBV7-2 to TRBJ1-3; D may be TRBD1 (6 bases). Germline-derived CDR1 and CDR2 are SGHTA and FQGNSA. The CDR3 has 17 residues. Trimming stripped 1 base from V and 3 bases from J, with 16 bases between. Here the CDR3 reads CASSLGWGRKYGNTIYF. The DNA of the CDR3 is TGTGCCAGCAGCTTAGGATGGGGGCGTAAATATGGAAACACCATATATTTT.

The sample holds many counts of this clonotype. The chain's CDR3 is CASTQQAQVPYEQYF. The CDR3 DNA is TGTGCCAGCACCCAGCAGGCCCAAGTACCCTACGAGCAGTACTTC. The V gene is TRBV7-2, the J gene TRBJ2-7, with unresolved D. This CDR3 contains 15 residues. V was pared by 7 bases and J by 2 bases, with 18 bases between. The germline V gene has CDR1 SGHTA and CDR2 FQGNSA.

The CDR3 sequence is CAIGDIAGRNEQFF. Here the CDR3 DNA reads TGTGCCATCGGAGATATAGCGGGACGGAATGAGCAGTTCTTC. The chain joins TRBV10-3 to TRBJ2-1; TRBD2 matches at 8 bases. Germline values: CDR1 ENHRY, CDR2 SYGVKD. V shed 8 bases, J shed 7 bases, and the junction held 10 bases outside the gene matches. The CDR3 consists of 14 residues.

This clonotype was found many times. V and J are TRBV7-8 and TRBJ1-6; 7 bases match TRBD1. V was clipped by 7 bases and J by 7 bases; unmatched bases: 7. CDR1 is SGHVS and CDR2 is FQNEAQ in the germline V gene. This CDR3 is built from 14 residues. CDR3 sequence: CASNPGQQNSPLHF. The CDR3 region has the DNA TGTGCCAGCAACCCGGGACAGCAAAATTCACCCCTCCACTTT.

In its sample, this clonotype was seen many times. The chain recombines TRBV12-3 or TRBV12-4 with TRBJ2-2; possibly TRBD1 for D (7 bases). V lost 5 bases and J lost 6, with 16 bases in between. The CDR3 has 15 amino acids. This CDR3 is CASSRPGGGSGELFF. In nucleotides, the CDR3 is TGTGCCAGCAGTCGACCAGGGGGAGGATCCGGGGAGCTGTTTTTT.

This clonotype showed up many times. The chain combines TRBV7-2 with TRBJ1-6; possibly TRBD1 for D (5 bases). The V and J ends lost 5 bases and 7 bases respectively, with 18 bases between them. CDR1 SGHTA and CDR2 FQGNSA come from the germline V gene. This CDR3 is built from 16 residues. The CDR3 protein is CASSPSGGRGNSPLHF. The CDR3 DNA reads TGTGCCAGCAGCCCATCGGGGGGAAGGGGCAATTCACCCCTCCACTTT.

This clonotype appeared many times. The chain couples TRBV28 to TRBJ2-3; unclear D gene. V lost 7 bases and J 0 bases, leaving 14 bases between the germline ends. The germline CDR1 and CDR2 sequences are MDHEN and SYDVKM. There are 15 residues in the CDR3. The CDR3 DNA reads as TGTGCCAGCACCCCCAGCAGTACTAGCACAGATACGCAGTATTTT. Translated, it gives CASTPSSTSTDTQYF.

This clonotype has a count of ten or more. In DNA form, the CDR3 reads TGTGCCAGCAGCTTAAATTGGCGGGAGACCCAGTACTTC. This gives the protein CASSLNWRETQYF. The J gene is TRBJ2-5, the V gene TRBV7-3; D remains ambiguous. Per the germline V gene, CDR1 is SGHTA and CDR2 is FQGTGA. CDR3 length: 13 residues. Deletions cut 1 base from V and 5 bases from J, with 8 bases between.

This clonotype was counted at least ten times. The chain couples TRBV7-2 to TRBJ1-5; maybe TRBD1 (5 bases). V lost 5 bases to trimming and J lost 4 bases, with 15 bases between them. Germline values: CDR1 SGHTA, CDR2 FQGNSA. There are 15 residues in the CDR3. The CDR3 nucleotides are TGTGCCAGCAGCCTACGTAGGGGAGGAAATCAGCCCCAGCATTTT. This gives the protein CASSLRRGGNQPQHF.

This clonotype was counted many times. The chain recombines TRBV7-2 with TRBJ2-7, with D possibly matching TRBD1 (6 bases). V lost 1 base and J lost 6, with 10 bases in between. CDR3 size: 13 residues. Germline V lookup: CDR1 SGHTA, CDR2 FQGNSA. CDR3 bases: TGTGCCAGCAGCTTAGACCAGGGGACCGAGCAGTACTTC. Protein sequence: CASSLDQGTEQYF. Full variable domain (rest looked up from reference TRBV7-2 and TRBJ2-7): GAGVSQSPSNKVTEKGKDVELRCDPISGHTALYWYRQSLGQGLEFLIYFQGNSAPDKSGLPSDRFSAERTGGSVSTLTIQRTQQEDSAVYLCASSLDQGTEQYFGPGTRLTVT.

This clonotype was counted many times. The CDR3 nucleotides read TGTGCCAGCAGGCGGAGCGGGAGGGGGGATGAGCAGTTCTTC. Translation gives CASRRSGRGDEQFF. The chain recombines TRBV6-2 or TRBV6-3 with TRBJ2-1; TRBD2 matches 10 bases. V lost 6 bases, J lost 8 bases, and 7 bases stayed unmatched. The CDR3 covers 14 residues. Germline lookup yields CDR1 MNHEY and CDR2 SVGEGT.

This clonotype was picked up many times. DNA for the CDR3: TGTGCCAGCAGCCTCACCCGAGGGGGGGAGACCCAGTACTTC. It specifies CASSLTRGGETQYF. V usage is TRBV6-2 or TRBV6-3 and J usage is TRBJ2-5; D may correspond to TRBD1 or TRBD2 (6 bases each). This CDR3 has 14 amino acids. The germline V gene encodes CDR1 MNHEY and CDR2 SVGEGT. V lost 6 bases and J 5 bases, leaving 16 bases between the germline ends.

In its sample, this clonotype was seen many times. V and J are TRBV7-8 and TRBJ2-1, with D maybe TRBD2 (6 bases). Germline CDR1 is SGHVS and CDR2 is FQNEAQ. V was clipped by 2 bases and J by 7 bases, with 12 bases between them. This CDR3 comprises 14 residues. In nucleotides, the CDR3 is TGTGCCAGCAGCTTAAGACGGGAGCTGAATGAGCAGTTCTTC. This translates into CASSLRRELNEQFF.

In its sample, this clonotype was seen many times. This chain joins TRBV19 and TRBJ1-2, with TRBD1 matching over 8 bases. Germline V gene sequence: CDR1 LNHDA, CDR2 SQIVND (reference sequence). The CDR3 sequence is 13 residues long. V was pared by 6 bases and J by 2 bases, with 2 bases of the junction left unmatched. The CDR3 loop reads CASRDRANYGYTF. The CDR3 DNA reads TGTGCCAGTAGGGACAGGGCGAACTATGGCTACACCTTC.

This clonotype was detected only a few times. The chain uses TRBV7-9 and TRBJ2-1; D remains unclear. The CDR3 spans 15 residues. Trimming took off 4 bases at V and 9 bases at J, with 19 bases between the two ends. Per the germline V gene, CDR1 is SEHNR and CDR2 is FQNEAQ (reference sequence). CDR3 in DNA: TGTGCCAGCAGCTGGGTAAAGGTGTTCCTCGGTGAGCAGTTCTTC. It encodes CASSWVKVFLGEQFF.

This clonotype was seen at least ten times. V and J are TRBV6-1 and TRBJ2-4; tentatively, D is TRBD1 (6 bases). V was pared by 3 bases and J by 1 base, with 7 bases between. The CDR3 sequence is 14 residues long. CDR1 MNHNS and CDR2 SASEGT come from the germline V gene. CDR3 coding DNA: TGTGCCAGCAGTGAGCAGGGGGCCAAAAACATTCAGTACTTC. Translating gives CASSEQGAKNIQYF.